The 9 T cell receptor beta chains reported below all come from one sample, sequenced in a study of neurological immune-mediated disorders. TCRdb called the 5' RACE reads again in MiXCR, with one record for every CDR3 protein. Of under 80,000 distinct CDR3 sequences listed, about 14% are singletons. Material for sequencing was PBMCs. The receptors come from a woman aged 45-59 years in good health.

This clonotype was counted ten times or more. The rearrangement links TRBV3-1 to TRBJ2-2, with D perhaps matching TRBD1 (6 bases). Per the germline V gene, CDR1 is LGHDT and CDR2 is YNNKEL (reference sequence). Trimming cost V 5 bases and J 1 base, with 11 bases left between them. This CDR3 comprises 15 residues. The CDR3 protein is CASSLKTGNTGELFF. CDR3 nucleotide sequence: TGTGCCAGCAGCTTAAAGACAGGGAACACCGGGGAGCTGTTTTTT.

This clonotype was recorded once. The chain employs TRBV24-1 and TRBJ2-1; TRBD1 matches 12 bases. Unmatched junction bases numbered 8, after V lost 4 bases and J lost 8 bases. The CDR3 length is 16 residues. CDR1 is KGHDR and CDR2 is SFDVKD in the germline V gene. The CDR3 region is CATSDQGTGGFYEQFF. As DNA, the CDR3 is TGTGCCACCAGTGACCAAGGGACAGGGGGCTTCTATGAGCAGTTCTTC.

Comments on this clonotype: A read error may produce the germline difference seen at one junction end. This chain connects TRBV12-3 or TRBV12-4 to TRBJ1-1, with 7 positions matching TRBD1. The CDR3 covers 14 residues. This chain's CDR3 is CVSGSGGGGLGTFF. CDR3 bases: TGTGTCAGCGGGTCCGGGGGAGGGGGCCTCGGGACTTTCTTT.

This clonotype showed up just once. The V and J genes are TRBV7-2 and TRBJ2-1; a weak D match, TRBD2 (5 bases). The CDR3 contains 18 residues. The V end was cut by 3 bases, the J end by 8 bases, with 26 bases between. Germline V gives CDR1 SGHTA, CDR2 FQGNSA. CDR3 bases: TGTGCCAGCAGCTTCGACCACGTAGGGAGCTGGGGAACCGATGAGCAGTTCTTC. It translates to CASSFDHVGSWGTDEQFF. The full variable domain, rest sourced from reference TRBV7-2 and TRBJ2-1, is GAGVSQSPSNKVTEKGKDVELRCDPISGHTALYWYRQSLGQGLEFLIYFQGNSAPDKSGLPSDRFSAERTGGSVSTLTIQRTQQEDSAVYLCASSFDHVGSWGTDEQFFGPGTRLTVL.

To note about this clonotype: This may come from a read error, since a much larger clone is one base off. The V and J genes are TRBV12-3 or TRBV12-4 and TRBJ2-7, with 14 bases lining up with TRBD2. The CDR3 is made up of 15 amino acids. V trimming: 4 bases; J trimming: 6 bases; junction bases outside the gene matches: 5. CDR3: CASSSRGLAGGEQYF. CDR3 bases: TGTGCCAGCAGTTCCCGCGGACTAGCGGGAGGCGAGCAGTACTTC.

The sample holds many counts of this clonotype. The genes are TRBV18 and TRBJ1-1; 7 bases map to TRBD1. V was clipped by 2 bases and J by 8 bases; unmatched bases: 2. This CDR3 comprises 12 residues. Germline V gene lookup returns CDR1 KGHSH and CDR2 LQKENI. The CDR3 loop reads CASSPVDREAFF. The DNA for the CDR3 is TGTGCCAGCTCACCAGTGGACAGGGAAGCTTTCTTT.

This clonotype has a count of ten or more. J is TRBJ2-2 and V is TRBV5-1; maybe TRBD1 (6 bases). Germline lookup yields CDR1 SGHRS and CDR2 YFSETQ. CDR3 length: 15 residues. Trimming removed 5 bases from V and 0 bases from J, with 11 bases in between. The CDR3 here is CASRLGTTNTGELFF. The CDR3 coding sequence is TGCGCCAGCAGATTAGGGACAACGAACACCGGGGAGCTGTTTTTT.

CDR3 nucleotides: TGTGCCAGCAGCGGGGGTTCTTCCGGGAGCACTGAAGCTTTCTTT. The encoded protein is CASSGGSSGSTEAFF. V is TRBV7-9 and J is TRBJ1-1; possibly TRBD1 for D (5 bases). V lost 5 bases, J lost 4 bases, and 17 bases lay in between. Germline V gives CDR1 SEHNR, CDR2 FQNEAQ (reference sequence). This CDR3 is 15 amino acids long.

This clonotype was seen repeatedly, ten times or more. CDR3 residues: CSARDSSYGYTF. Written as DNA, the CDR3 is TGCAGTGCTAGGGACAGCTCGTATGGCTACACCTTC. The chain links TRBV20-1 to TRBJ1-2; D is perhaps TRBD1 (6 bases). Germline V gene sequence: CDR1 DFQATT, CDR2 SNEGSKA (reference sequence). This CDR3 region has 12 residues. The V and J ends lost 3 bases and 5 bases respectively, with 10 bases between them.